The 13 T cell receptor beta chains in this list originate from one sample, sequenced in a study of graft-versus-host responses after intestinal transplantation (dated by TCRdb to the early 2020s). These receptors' antigens are unknown. Libraries were made using the immunoSEQ multiplex PCR assay. Sourced from immuneACCESS, this table was stored by TCRdb with only in-frame sequences that have V and J called. A share of the clones is absent; for the studies checked, an unresolved V gene accounts for under half, and the remainder has no known explanation. This sample comprises over 100,000 clones, 90% to 95% of them detected only once. Of the sample, approximately 0.22% is held by the ten largest clones. The time point label corresponds to: cells obtained before transplantation from donor or recipient. Material: unstimulated CD4+ T cells sorted from spleen or lymph node cells, obtained before transplant. The receptors derive from a human donor who was the organ donor for an intestinal transplant.

The chain is built from TRBV19 and TRBJ2-5; D gene uncertain. V gave up 3 bases and J gave up 3 bases, with 8 bases separating them. CDR1 is LNHDA, CDR2 SQIVND, per germline (reference sequence). The CDR3 runs to 13 residues. Written as DNA, the CDR3 is TGTGCCAGTAGTATCGATATGGAAGAGACCCAGTACTTC. It translates to CASSIDMEETQYF.

The gene calls are TRBV18 and TRBJ1-5; D remains unclear. The CDR3 extends over 13 amino acids. Germline loops: CDR1 KGHSH, CDR2 LQKENI. V lost 2 bases and J lost 3, with 5 bases in between. CDR3 region: CASSPEYNQPQHF. CDR3 coding DNA: TGTGCCAGCTCACCAGAGTACAATCAGCCCCAGCATTTT. Supplemented by reference TRBV18 and TRBJ1-5, the full variable domain reads NAGVMQNPRHLVRRRGQEARLRCSPMKGHSHVYWYRQLPEEGLKFMVYLQKENIIDESGMPKERFSAEFPKEGPSILRIQQVVRGDSAAYFCASSPEYNQPQHFGDGTRLSIL.

This rearrangement joins TRBV7-9 to TRBJ1-2; no reliable D call. V was trimmed by 2 bases and J by 8 bases, leaving 15 bases between them. The CDR3 loop spans 14 amino acids. Germline V gene sequence: CDR1 SEHNR, CDR2 FQNEAQ (reference sequence). CDR3 bases: TGTGCCAGCAGCTTACAAAGAGTTTCGGACGGCTACACCTTC. The encoded protein is CASSLQRVSDGYTF. The complete variable domain, with remaining parts taken from reference TRBV7-9 and TRBJ1-2, reads DTGVSQNPRHKITKRGQNVTFRCDPISEHNRLYWYRQTLGQGPEFLTYFQNEAQLEKSRLLSDRFSAERPKGSFSTLEIQRTEQGDSAMYLCASSLQRVSDGYTFGSGTRLTVV.

The CDR3 bases are TGTGCCAGCAGCGGAGTGTTGGGTAATGAAAAACTGTTTTTT. Translation gives CASSGVLGNEKLFF. The V gene is TRBV6-1, the J gene TRBJ1-4; D remains unclear. The CDR3 sequence is 14 residues long. Germline V CDR1 and CDR2: MNHNS, SASEGT. With 6 bases removed from V and 4 bases from J, the gap between germline ends came to 12 bases.

The chain is built from TRBV6-1 and TRBJ2-1; the D is unclear. V lost 6 bases to trimming and J lost 3 bases, with 9 bases between them. CDR1 is MNHNS, CDR2 SASEGT, per germline. This CDR3 is 13 amino acids long. CDR3 sequence reads: CASRKDLYNEQFF. The CDR3 DNA is TGTGCCAGCAGGAAAGACCTCTACAATGAGCAGTTCTTC.

The V gene is TRBV6-1, the J gene TRBJ1-2; the D is unclear. Between the trimmed V and J ends, which lost 6 bases and 2 bases, there was a span of 10 bases. Germline V gene data show CDR1 as MNHNS and CDR2 as SASEGT. The length of the CDR3 is 13 residues. The DNA of the CDR3 is TGTGCCAGCAGCCCTCCCGGGAACTATGGCTACACCTTC. It yields the protein CASSPPGNYGYTF.

The rearrangement joins TRBV27 to TRBJ2-3, with D possibly being TRBD1 (6 bases). The germline V gene encodes CDR1 MNHEY and CDR2 SMNVEV (reference sequence). The CDR3 has 16 amino acids. The V gene lost 1 base and the J gene lost 4 bases, with 15 bases spanning the gap. CDR3 in DNA: TGTGCCAGCAGTTTATTCAGGGGCAGGGGTTCAGATACGCAGTATTTT. Its protein product is CASSLFRGRGSDTQYF.

The gene calls are TRBV15 and TRBJ1-4; 9 nucleotides agree with TRBD1. The length of the CDR3 is 14 residues. V lost 3 bases to trimming and J lost 8 bases; unmatched junction nucleotides: 4. Per the germline V gene, CDR1 is LNHNV and CDR2 is YYDKDF (reference sequence). CDR3 nucleotide sequence: TGTGCCACCAGCAGGAGACAGGGGGAAGAAAAACTGTTTTTT. It specifies CATSRRQGEEKLFF.

This clone was detected once. V usage is TRBV4-2 and J usage is TRBJ2-7, with a tentative D call TRBD2 (5 bases). The CDR3 consists of 14 residues. V was clipped by 1 base and J by 3 bases, with 10 bases between them. Germline V CDR1 and CDR2: LGHNA, YNFKEQ. CDR3 sequence (DNA): TGTGCCAGCAGCCAAGGTCCCACTAGCTACGAGCAGTACTTC. This codes for CASSQGPTSYEQYF.

The J gene is TRBJ2-7, the V gene TRBV10-3, with a tentative D call TRBD2 (6 bases). The CDR3 is 15 residues long. Trimming took off 4 bases at V and 1 base at J, with 14 bases between the two ends. Germline-derived CDR1 and CDR2 are ENHRY and SYGVKD. The CDR3 is CAISGGSGTSYEQYF. The CDR3 coding sequence is TGTGCCATCAGTGGGGGTAGCGGTACATCCTACGAGCAGTACTTC.

This clone appeared a few times. V and J are TRBV28 and TRBJ2-7, with a weak D call TRBD1 (7 bases). CDR1 MDHEN and CDR2 SYDVKM come from the germline V gene. V dropped 5 bases and J dropped 3 bases, with 14 bases sitting between them. The CDR3 has 14 residues. The CDR3 DNA follows: TGTGCCAGCAGTAATCAGGGGGGAGGCTACGAGCAGTACTTC. It specifies CASSNQGGGYEQYF.

The rearrangement joins TRBV5-1 to TRBJ1-2; TRBD1 matches 11 bases. V gave up 3 bases and J gave up 3 bases; unmatched junction bases: 4. The CDR3 is 15 residues long. Per germline, CDR1 SGHRS and CDR2 YFSETQ. The CDR3 loop is CASSSSGQGDYGYTF. DNA for the CDR3: TGCGCCAGCAGCTCCTCGGGACAGGGGGACTATGGCTACACCTTC. The whole variable domain, remainder taken from reference TRBV5-1 and TRBJ1-2, is KAGVTQTPRYLIKTRGQQVTLSCSPISGHRSVSWYQQTPGQGLQFLFEYFSETQRNKGNFPGRFSGRQFSNSRSEMNVSTLELGDSALYLCASSSSGQGDYGYTFGSGTRLTVV.

The chain links TRBV15 to TRBJ2-3; 13 positions match TRBD2. Germline V gives CDR1 LNHNV, CDR2 YYDKDF (reference sequence). V shed 4 bases, J shed 4 bases, and the junction held 5 bases outside the gene matches. There are 16 residues in the CDR3. The DNA of the CDR3 is TGTGCCACCAGCACGGGACTAGCGGGGAGCGCAGATACGCAGTATTTT. It yields the protein CATSTGLAGSADTQYF.